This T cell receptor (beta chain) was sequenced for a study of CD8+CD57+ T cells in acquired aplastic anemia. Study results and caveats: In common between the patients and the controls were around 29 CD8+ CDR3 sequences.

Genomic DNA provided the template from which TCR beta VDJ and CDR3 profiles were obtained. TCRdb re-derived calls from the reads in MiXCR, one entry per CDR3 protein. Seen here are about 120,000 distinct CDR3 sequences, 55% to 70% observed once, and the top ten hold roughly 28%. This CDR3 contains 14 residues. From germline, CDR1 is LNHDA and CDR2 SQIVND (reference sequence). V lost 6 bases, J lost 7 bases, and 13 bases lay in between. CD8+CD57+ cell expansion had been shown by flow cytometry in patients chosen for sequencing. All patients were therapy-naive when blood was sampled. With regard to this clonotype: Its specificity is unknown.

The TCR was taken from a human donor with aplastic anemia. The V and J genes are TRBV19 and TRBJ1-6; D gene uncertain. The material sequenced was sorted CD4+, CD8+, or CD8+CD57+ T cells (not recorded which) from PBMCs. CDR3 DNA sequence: TGTGCCAGTAGGGGGTGGATTGAGAATTCACCCCTCCACTTT. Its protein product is CASRGWIENSPLHF.